This T cell receptor beta chain was captured in a study of T cell repertoires in aging, cancer and after chemotherapy. On the study more broadly: Healthy donor repertoires were recorded over several months to years and showed clear clonal overlap.

As concerns this clonotype: Its antigen is unidentified.

Multiplex touch-down PCR with TRB-A/B primers amplified rearranged V-D-J TRB sequences. TCRdb fed the multiplex PCR reads into MiXCR, producing one record per CDR3 protein. The table includes 10,000 to 15,000 distinct CDR3 sequences, about 28% detected once. Study-level results: Age-matched healthy donors had significantly more diverse, less clonal blood TCR repertoires than untreated cancer patients.

Peripheral blood genomic DNA, not sorted cells or RNA, was the template. V gave up 0 bases and J gave up 5 bases, with 11 bases separating them. The CDR3 loop spans 14 amino acids. CDR1 SGHRS and CDR2 YFSETQ come from the germline V gene. The clonotype comes from a human donor in good health. The donor label of this sample is uncertain. Sequencing was carried out using blood. This rearrangement joins TRBV5-1 to TRBJ2-5; a weak D match, TRBD2 (5 bases). CDR3 region: CASSLGREKETQYF. The CDR3 DNA is TGCGCCAGCAGCTTGGGTCGGGAAAAGGAGACCCAGTACTTC.